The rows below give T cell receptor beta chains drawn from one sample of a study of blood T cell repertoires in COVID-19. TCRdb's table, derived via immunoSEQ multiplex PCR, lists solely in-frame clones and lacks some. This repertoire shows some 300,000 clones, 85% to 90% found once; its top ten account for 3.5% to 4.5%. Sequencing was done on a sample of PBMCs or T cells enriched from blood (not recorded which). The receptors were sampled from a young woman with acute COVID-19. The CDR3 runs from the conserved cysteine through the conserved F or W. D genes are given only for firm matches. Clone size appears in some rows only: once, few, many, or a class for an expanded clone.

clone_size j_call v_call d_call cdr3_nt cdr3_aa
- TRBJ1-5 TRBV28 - TGTGCCAGCAGTTTATCCGCGTTGTATAGCAATCAGCCCCAGCATTTT CASSLSALYSNQPQHF
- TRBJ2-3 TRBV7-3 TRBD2 TGTGCCAGCAGCTTAGGGCTAGCGGGAGCGAATACGCAGTATTTT CASSLGLAGANTQYF
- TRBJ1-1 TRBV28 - TGTGCCAGCAGTTTACTCGGGGAGGGAATGAACACTGAAGCTTTCTTT CASSLLGEGMNTEAFF
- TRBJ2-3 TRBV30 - TGTGCCTGGAGGACGGGACTCAGCACAGATACGCAGTATTTT CAWRTGLSTDTQYF
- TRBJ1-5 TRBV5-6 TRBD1 TGTGCCAGCAGCAAGGAGGGGGCTTGGCAGCCCCAGCATTTT CASSKEGAWQPQHF
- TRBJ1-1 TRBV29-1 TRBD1 TGCAGCGGGACAGGGGCGGAAACTGAAGCTTTCTTT CSGTGAETEAFF
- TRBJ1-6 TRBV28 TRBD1 TGTGCCAGCAGTTCAGGGGGTCAGTCTGATTCACCCCTCCACTTT CASSSGGQSDSPLHF
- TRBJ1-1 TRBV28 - TGTGCCAGCAGTTTGATCTTCAGGCAGCAAGCTTTCTTT CASSLIFRQQAFF
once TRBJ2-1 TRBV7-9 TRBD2 TGTGCCAGCAGCCCCCTCCCGGAGCGGGGGAGCTCCTACAATGAGCAGTTCTTC CASSPLPERGSSYNEQFF
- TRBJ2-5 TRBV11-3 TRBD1 TGTGCCAGCAGCTTAGATCACAGGGGGGAGACCCAGTACTTC CASSLDHRGETQYF
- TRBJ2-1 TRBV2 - TGTGCCAGCAGTTCCCAGGGGTGGGGATCCTACAATGAGCAGTTCTTC CASSSQGWGSYNEQFF
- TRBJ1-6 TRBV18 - TGTGCCAGCTCACCTGTGGACACTTTCGGGTCACCCCTCCACTTT CASSPVDTFGSPLHF
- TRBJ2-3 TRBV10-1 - TGCGCCAGCAGTGAGCCCTGCCCCTGGAGTACGCAGTATTTT CASSEPCPWSTQYF
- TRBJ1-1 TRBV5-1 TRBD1 TGCGCCAGCAGCTTGGAAGGACAGGGGCGCGGAAACACTGAAGCTTTCTTT CASSLEGQGRGNTEAFF
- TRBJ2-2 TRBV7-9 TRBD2 TGTGCCAGCAGCACCGGGACTAGCCTACCTACCGGGGAGCTGTTTTTT CASSTGTSLPTGELFF
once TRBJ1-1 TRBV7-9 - TGTGCCAGCAGCTTATCCTTCGGGAACACTGAAGCTTTCTTT CASSLSFGNTEAFF
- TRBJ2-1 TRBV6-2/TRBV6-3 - TGTGCCAGCAGTTACGAGTCCTACAATGAGCAGTTCTTC CASSYESYNEQFF
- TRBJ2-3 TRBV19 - TGTGCCAGTACCATTCGTTCTAGAGGGCTTGGCACAGATACGCAGTATTTT CASTIRSRGLGTDTQYF
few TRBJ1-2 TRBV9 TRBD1 TGTGCCAGCAGCTCAGGACAGGATGCTAACTATGGCTACACCTTC CASSSGQDANYGYTF
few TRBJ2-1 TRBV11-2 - TGTGCCAGCAGCTTAGTTACTAACTACAATGAGCAGTTCTTC CASSLVTNYNEQFF
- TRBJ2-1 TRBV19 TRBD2 TGTGCCAGTAGTGGACTAGCGCCATACAATGAGCAGTTCTTC CASSGLAPYNEQFF
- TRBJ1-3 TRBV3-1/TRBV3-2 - TGTGCCAGCAGTCTCCTCCGCTCTGGAAACACCATATATTTT CASSLLRSGNTIYF
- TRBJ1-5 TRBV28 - TGTGCCAGCAGTTACGGGATCGGTTACCAGCCCCAGCATTTT CASSYGIGYQPQHF
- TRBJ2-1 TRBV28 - TGTGCCAGCGAGACTGCGAGCTCCTACAATGAGCAGTTCTTC CASETASSYNEQFF
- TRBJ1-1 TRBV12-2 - TGTGCAAGTCGTCGTACCACAGGGGCGGGGAACACTGAAGCTTTCTTT CASRRTTGAGNTEAFF
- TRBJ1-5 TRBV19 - TGTGCCAGTGCACCCGGGACATGGGATCAGCCCCAGCATTTT CASAPGTWDQPQHF
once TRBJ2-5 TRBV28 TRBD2 TGTGCCAGCAGTCCTCATCTCAACATAGCGGGAGGAGAGGAGACCCAGTACTTC CASSPHLNIAGGEETQYF
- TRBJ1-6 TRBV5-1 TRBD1 TGCGCCAGCAGCTGGGGGACAGGTTTTAATTCACCCCTCCACTTT CASSWGTGFNSPLHF
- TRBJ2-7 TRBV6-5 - TGTGCCAGCAGTTATTCGCGACTGCCTAGTTACGAGCAGTACTTC CASSYSRLPSYEQYF
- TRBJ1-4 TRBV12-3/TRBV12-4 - TGTGCCAGCAGTTTAGGCAGAACGGAAAAACTGTTTTTT CASSLGRTEKLFF
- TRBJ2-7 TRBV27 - TGTGCCAGCAGTGTACACAGCGGGCGAACAACCTACGAGCAGTACTTC CASSVHSGRTTYEQYF
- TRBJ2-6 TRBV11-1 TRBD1 TGTGCCAGCAGTAACAGGGGCTCTGGGGCCAACGTCCTGACTTTC CASSNRGSGANVLTF
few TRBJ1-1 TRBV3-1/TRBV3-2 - TGTGCCAGCAGCCAAGAGACAGCTGAAGCTTTCTTT CASSQETAEAFF
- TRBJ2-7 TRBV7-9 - TGTGCCAGCAGCTTAACCGACCTAGCCTACGAGCAGTACTTC CASSLTDLAYEQYF
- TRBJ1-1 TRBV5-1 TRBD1 TGCGCCAGCAGCTCCGGGACAGGGGGTGAAGCTTTCTTT CASSSGTGGEAFF
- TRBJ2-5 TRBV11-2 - TGTGCCAGCAGCTTACGGAGATTTGGCATTGGGGAGACCCAGTACTTC CASSLRRFGIGETQYF
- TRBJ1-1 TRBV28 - TGTGCCAGCAGTTTTACGCGGGCCGAGAAAGCTTTCTTT CASSFTRAEKAFF
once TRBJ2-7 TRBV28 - TGTGCCAGCGTCTTCCGACGGGTGGCGTACTTC CASVFRRVAYF
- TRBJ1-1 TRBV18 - TGTGCCAGCTCACCCTTCGAGGCCGCGAACACTGAAGCTTTCTTT CASSPFEAANTEAFF
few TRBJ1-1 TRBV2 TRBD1 TGTGCCAGCAGCGACAGGGAGAACACTGAAGCTTTCTTT CASSDRENTEAFF
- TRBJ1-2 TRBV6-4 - TGTGCCAGCACCCCCACCCAGGGGTACGACTATGGCTACACCTTC CASTPTQGYDYGYTF
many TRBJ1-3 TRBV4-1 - TGCGCCAGCAGCCAAGAACCAGGAATCTCTGGAAACACCATATATTTT CASSQEPGISGNTIYF
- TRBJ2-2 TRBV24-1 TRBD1 TGTGCCACCAGTGATTTCGTCCCCGCTGACAGGGATTTCGGGGAGCTGTTTTTT CATSDFVPADRDFGELFF
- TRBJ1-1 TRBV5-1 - TGCGCCAGCAGCCCACTGGGGGGGCTCCTGAACACTGAAGCTTTCTTT CASSPLGGLLNTEAFF
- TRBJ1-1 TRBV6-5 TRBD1 TGTGCCAGCAGTTACACGGCAGGGGGCGTTGAAGCTTTCTTT CASSYTAGGVEAFF
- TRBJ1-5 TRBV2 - TGTGCCAGCGGTTCGGAGGGTAGTCAGCCCCAGCATTTT CASGSEGSQPQHF
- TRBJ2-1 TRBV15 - TGTGCCACCAGCAGAGATAACGGGAATTACAATGAGCAGTTCTTC CATSRDNGNYNEQFF
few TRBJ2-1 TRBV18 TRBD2 TGTGCCAGCTCACAACTAGCGGGGGGTCACAATGAGCAGTTCTTC CASSQLAGGHNEQFF
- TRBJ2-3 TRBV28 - TGTGCCAGCGGCATAGTGGGGGGTGTGAATACGCAGTATTTT CASGIVGGVNTQYF
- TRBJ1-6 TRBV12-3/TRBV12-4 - TGTGCCAGCAGTTTTCTTTCCGGTTCACCCCTCCACTTT CASSFLSGSPLHF